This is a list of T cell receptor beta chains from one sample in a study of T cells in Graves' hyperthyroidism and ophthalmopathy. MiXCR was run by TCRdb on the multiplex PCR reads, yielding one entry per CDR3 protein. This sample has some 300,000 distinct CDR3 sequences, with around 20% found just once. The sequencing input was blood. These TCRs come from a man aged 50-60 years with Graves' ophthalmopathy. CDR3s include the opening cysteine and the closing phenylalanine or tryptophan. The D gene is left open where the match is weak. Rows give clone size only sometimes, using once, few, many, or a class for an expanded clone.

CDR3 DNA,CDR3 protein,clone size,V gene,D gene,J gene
TGTGCCAGCAGCCCTCTGGGGGCGGAGACAGATACGCAGTATTTT,CASSPLGAETDTQYF,.,TRBV4-2,.,TRBJ2-3
TGTGCCACCAGTGATTTGTCGGGCCGGTTCTACTTC,CATSDLSGRFYF,many,TRBV24-1,.,TRBJ2-5
TGTGCCAGCAGCCCGGGACGGTCAATCGGCAATGAGCAGTTCTTC,CASSPGRSIGNEQFF,many,TRBV7-2,.,TRBJ2-1
TGTGCCAGCAGTGAACGGACAGAAGAGACCCAGTACTTC,CASSERTEETQYF,many,TRBV2,.,TRBJ2-5
TGTGCCATCAGTGCGGGGCGGGGGGCTGAGACCCAGTACTTC,CAISAGRGAETQYF,few,TRBV10-3,TRBD2,TRBJ2-5
TGTGCCAGCAGTTACTCGAGTAGCGGGAAAGGGAGCGGGGAGCTGTTTTTT,CASSYSSSGKGSGELFF,.,TRBV6-6,TRBD2,TRBJ2-2
TGTGCCTGGAGTGTTGGGACAGGGGGCGGCTACACCTTC,CAWSVGTGGGYTF,many,TRBV30,TRBD1,TRBJ1-2
TGTGCCAGCAGTGTTACAGGACACGGCTCCTACGAGCAGTACTTC,CASSVTGHGSYEQYF,many,TRBV28,.,TRBJ2-7
TGCAGTGCTGGAGGCCCGCCCGGGGCCAACGTCCTGACTTTC,CSAGGPPGANVLTF,many,TRBV20-1,.,TRBJ2-6
TGTGCCAGCACAGCGAACACCGGGGAGCTGTTTTTT,CASTANTGELFF,many,TRBV2,.,TRBJ2-2
TGTGCCTGGAGTTTGCAGTGGACTGAAGCTTTCTTT,CAWSLQWTEAFF,many,TRBV30,.,TRBJ1-1